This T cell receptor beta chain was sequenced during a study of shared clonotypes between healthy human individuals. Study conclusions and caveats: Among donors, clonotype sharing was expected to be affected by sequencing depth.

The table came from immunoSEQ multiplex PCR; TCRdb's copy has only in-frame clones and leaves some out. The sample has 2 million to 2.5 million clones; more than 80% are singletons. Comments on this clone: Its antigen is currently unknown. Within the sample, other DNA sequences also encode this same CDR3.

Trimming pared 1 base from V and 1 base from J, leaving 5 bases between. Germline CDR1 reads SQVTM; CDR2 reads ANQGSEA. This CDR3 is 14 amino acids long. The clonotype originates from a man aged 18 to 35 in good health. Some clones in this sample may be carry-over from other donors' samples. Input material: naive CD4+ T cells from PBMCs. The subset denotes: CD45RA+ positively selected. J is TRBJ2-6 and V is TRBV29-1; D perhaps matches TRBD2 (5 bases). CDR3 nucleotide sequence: TGCAGCGTTGAAGGAGGGTCTGGGGCCAACGTCCTGACTTTC. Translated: CSVEGGSGANVLTF.